These 32 T cell receptor beta chains were all obtained from the same sample, sequenced in a study of T cells after yellow fever vaccination. TCRdb reanalysed the 5' RACE reads using MiXCR and keeps one entry per CDR3 protein. The data contain some 300,000 distinct CDR3 sequences, under 9% of them seen just once; the ten biggest clones take up about 3.7%. The material sequenced was CD4+ T cells sorted from PBMCs, taken 5 days after the yellow fever booster vaccination. These receptors were obtained from a man aged 18 to 29 who received the YFV17D yellow fever vaccine.

This clonotype was seen only a few times. The chain links TRBV9 to TRBJ2-5; D unresolved. This CDR3 comprises 14 residues. Germline CDR1 is SGDLS and CDR2 is YYNGEE. V lost 3 bases, J lost 1 base, and 10 bases lay in between. CDR3 sequence reads: CASSGDTVQETQYF. The CDR3 DNA is TGTGCCAGCAGCGGAGATACCGTCCAAGAGACCCAGTACTTC.

V gene TRBV27 combines with J gene TRBJ2-3, with D perhaps assigned TRBD1 or TRBD2 (5 bases each). The CDR3 has 14 residues. Trimming took 0 bases from V and 10 from J, leaving 14 bases between them. CDR1 and CDR2 (germline): MNHEY, SMNVEV (reference sequence). The CDR3 DNA reads TGTGCCAGCAGTTTATCGAGTTGGGGACCCCCGCAGTATTTT. It encodes CASSLSSWGPPQYF.

This clonotype was observed many times. The chain employs TRBV7-2 and TRBJ2-2, with 7 bases aligning to TRBD1. Germline V gene data show CDR1 as SGHTA and CDR2 as FQGNSA. Trimming at V came to 2 bases and at J to 5 bases, leaving 5 bases not matched to a gene. The length of the CDR3 is 15 residues. The CDR3 DNA reads TGTGCCAGCAGCTTACGACAGGGTCGGACCGGGGAGCTGTTTTTT. Translating it yields CASSLRQGRTGELFF.

This clonotype was seen at least ten times. The chain employs TRBV5-1 and TRBJ1-1, with 9 bases that match TRBD1. This CDR3 has 17 amino acids. Trimming removed 8 bases from V and 6 bases from J; junction bases left unmatched: 20. Per germline, CDR1 SGHRS and CDR2 YFSETQ. The DNA for the CDR3 is TGCGCCAGTCGAGCCTCCTTCGGACAGGGGTTGATCGCTGAAGCTTTCTTT. It encodes CASRASFGQGLIAEAFF.

This clonotype has a handful of counts. The genes are TRBV29-1 and TRBJ1-2; 10 bases are a match to TRBD1. The V and J ends lost 7 bases and 6 bases, in that order; junction bases with no gene match: 5. The CDR3 runs 12 residues. Per germline, CDR1 SQVTM and CDR2 ANQGSEA. CDR3 sequence reads: CSDTGTGDGYTF. The DNA of the CDR3 is TGCAGCGACACCGGGACAGGGGATGGCTACACCTTC.

The chain carries TRBV7-9 and TRBJ1-2; the D is unclear. Germline lookup yields CDR1 SEHNR and CDR2 FQNEAQ (reference sequence). V was clipped by 0 bases and J by 5 bases, with 10 bases between them. This CDR3 contains 14 residues. Here the CDR3 DNA reads TGTGCCAGCAGCTTAGCAAGCACGGGATATGGCTACACCTTC. Translation gives CASSLASTGYGYTF.

This clonotype was observed a handful of times. The chain joins TRBV12-3 or TRBV12-4 to TRBJ1-5, with unresolved D. The CDR3 loop spans 12 amino acids. The germline V and J ends were trimmed by 3 bases and 9 bases, with 9 bases remaining between them. CDR3 sequence reads: CASSFTSLPQHF. For the CDR3, the DNA is TGTGCCAGCAGTTTCACATCTCTGCCCCAGCATTTT.

The chain recombines TRBV10-2 with TRBJ1-2, with 11 bases fitting TRBD1. The CDR3 sequence is 16 residues long. J lost 4 bases, V lost 3 bases, and 7 bases had no gene match. Per germline, CDR1 WSHSY and CDR2 SAAADI. DNA of the CDR3: TGCGCCAGCAGTGACCTGAGGACAGGGGGCGTCTATGGCTACACCTTC. As protein: CASSDLRTGGVYGYTF.

The sample holds a few counts of this clonotype. The V and J genes are TRBV7-2 and TRBJ2-3, with D possibly matching TRBD2 (6 bases). V lost 5 bases and J lost 7, with 13 bases in between. The CDR3 has 13 amino acids. The V gene's germline CDR1 is SGHTA and CDR2 FQGNSA. The CDR3 here is CASSPWRENTQYF. The CDR3 nucleotides read TGTGCCAGCAGCCCGTGGAGGGAAAATACGCAGTATTTT.

V is TRBV29-1 and J is TRBJ2-1; unclear D gene. The CDR3 contains 15 residues. Trimming left V 4 bases short and J 0 bases short, with 13 bases between. Per germline, CDR1 SQVTM and CDR2 ANQGSEA. DNA of the CDR3: TGCAGCGTTGGGGTACATATAGTCTCCTACAATGAGCAGTTCTTC. Protein: CSVGVHIVSYNEQFF.

This clonotype came up a few times. The CDR3 here is CASVRTGMNTEAFF. As DNA, the CDR3 is TGTGCCAGTGTTAGGACAGGGATGAACACTGAAGCTTTCTTT. The V and J genes are TRBV19 and TRBJ1-1, with TRBD1 matching over 8 bases. The CDR3 is made up of 14 amino acids. Germline CDR1 and CDR2: LNHDA and SQIVND (reference sequence). The V segment lost 8 bases and the J segment 0 bases; nucleotides outside the gene matches: 5.

The V and J genes are TRBV7-2 and TRBJ2-3; 11 nucleotides agree with TRBD2. The junction had 12 bases not matched to a gene; V was cut back by 5 bases and J by 2 bases. This CDR3 region has 18 residues. Germline CDR1 is SGHTA and CDR2 is FQGNSA. This CDR3 reads CASSIALLAGGDTDTQYF. CDR3 in DNA: TGTGCCAGCAGCATCGCACTTTTAGCGGGGGGGGACACAGATACGCAGTATTTT.

This clonotype has only a few counts. This chain uses TRBV7-9 with TRBJ1-2, with D unresolved. V was clipped by 7 bases and J by 1 base, with 10 bases between them. Germline-derived CDR1 and CDR2 are SEHNR and FQNEAQ (reference sequence). CDR3 length: 13 amino acids. The CDR3 coding sequence is TGTGCCAGCACGTCGAAGAATAACTATGGCTACACCTTC. Translated: CASTSKNNYGYTF.

Many counts were recorded for this clonotype. V is TRBV29-1 and J is TRBJ1-5, with D maybe TRBD1 (6 bases). V lost 7 bases to trimming and J lost 6 bases, with 16 bases between them. This CDR3 comprises 13 residues. The V gene's germline CDR1 is SQVTM and CDR2 ANQGSEA. CDR3 DNA: TGCAGCGCCCGTACAGGGTTCGGTCAGCCCCAGCATTTT. Protein product: CSARTGFGQPQHF.

This rearrangement joins TRBV10-3 to TRBJ1-2, with D hard to call. The V gene lost 6 bases and the J gene lost 8 bases, with 16 bases spanning the gap. Germline CDR1 is ENHRY and CDR2 is SYGVKD. The CDR3 covers 13 residues. The CDR3 bases are TGTGCCATCAGCCCCCTTTTCAGCGGGGGCTACACCTTC. This sequence encodes CAISPLFSGGYTF.

The DNA of the CDR3 is TGCAGTGCTAGGCGAGGGGGACTAGTGACAGATACGCAGTATTTT. Translating it yields CSARRGGLVTDTQYF. The chain couples TRBV20-1 to TRBJ2-3; 8 bases map to TRBD2. The germline V gene encodes CDR1 DFQATT and CDR2 SNEGSKA (reference sequence). This CDR3 is built from 15 residues. Trimming cost V 3 bases and J 3 bases; bases outside gene matches: 8.

In its sample, this clonotype was seen many times. The genes are TRBV18 and TRBJ1-4; tentatively, D is TRBD1 (5 bases). Between the trimmed V and J ends, which lost 4 bases and 4 bases, there was a span of 7 bases. Germline V lookup: CDR1 KGHSH, CDR2 LQKENI. The CDR3 is 13 residues long. The CDR3 loop reads CASSRDGNEKLFF. In nucleotides, the CDR3 is TGTGCCAGCTCACGGGACGGTAATGAAAAACTGTTTTTT.

Turning to this clonotype: The CDR3 does not close with the conserved phenylalanine or tryptophan, likely indicating a read error. The limits of the CDR3 on the DNA are not certain, so only TCRdb's listed CDR3 is given. The rearrangement joins TRBV5-1 to TRBJ2-3; the D call TRBD1 from the table was never checked on the DNA. The V gene's germline CDR1 is SGHRS and CDR2 YFSETQ. The CDR3 comprises 11 residues, both ends counted. This chain's CDR3 is CASSTDRGAQY.

The chain recombines TRBV12-3 or TRBV12-4 with TRBJ1-6; weak D call: TRBD1 (6 bases). V lost 5 bases and J 4 bases, leaving 12 bases between the germline ends. This CDR3 comprises 15 residues. CDR3 nucleotides: TGTGCCAGCAGTCCGCCGGGACAATATAATTCACCCCTCCACTTT. Protein: CASSPPGQYNSPLHF.

The gene calls are TRBV24-1 and TRBJ1-2; the D gene is possibly TRBD1 (5 bases). With 5 bases removed from V and 4 bases from J, the gap between germline ends came to 19 bases. The CDR3 is made up of 16 amino acids. Germline V lookup: CDR1 KGHDR, CDR2 SFDVKD. The CDR3 loop is CATSGIGATEIYGYTF. The CDR3 nucleotides are TGTGCCACCAGTGGTATCGGGGCGACTGAAATCTATGGCTACACCTTC.

This clonotype was recorded at least ten times. The V gene is TRBV5-1, the J gene TRBJ2-7; either TRBD1 or TRBD2 may fit D (5 bases each). The germline CDR1 and CDR2 sequences are SGHRS and YFSETQ. The length of the CDR3 is 16 residues. The V end lost 0 bases, the J end lost 7 bases, and 20 bases lay between the germline ends. The CDR3 region is CASSLGDAAASGEQYF. The CDR3 DNA is TGCGCCAGCAGCTTGGGGGACGCTGCGGCTTCGGGGGAGCAGTACTTC.

This chain uses TRBV4-1 with TRBJ1-2; weak D call: TRBD1 (6 bases). This CDR3 has 18 residues. Germline assignment: CDR1 MGHRA and CDR2 YSYEKL. V lost 0 bases and J 8 bases, leaving 25 bases between the germline ends. Written as DNA, the CDR3 is TGCGCCAGCAGCCAAGATACGGCGCACAGGGAAAGGGCGAGGGGCTACACCTTC. Residues: CASSQDTAHRERARGYTF.

In this sample, this clonotype turned up a few times. The chain has TRBV5-1 and TRBJ1-5; no clear D. This CDR3 comprises 13 residues. Germline V gives CDR1 SGHRS, CDR2 YFSETQ. The V end lost 3 bases, the J end lost 10 bases, and 14 bases lay between the germline ends. CDR3 nucleotide sequence: TGCGCCAGCAGCTCAGACGGGGAGGGACCCCAGCATTTT. Its translation: CASSSDGEGPQHF.

The rearrangement uses TRBV5-1 and TRBJ1-1; 8 nucleotides match TRBD1. The CDR3 contains 14 residues. Losses at the gene ends were 3 bases for V and 3 bases for J; bases not matched to a gene: 4. Germline V gene sequence: CDR1 SGHRS, CDR2 YFSETQ. In nucleotides, the CDR3 is TGCGCCAGCAGCTGGCAGGGGGCCGACACTGAAGCTTTCTTT. It specifies CASSWQGADTEAFF.

In its sample, this clonotype was seen many times. The chain has TRBV7-6 and TRBJ2-2; tentatively, D is TRBD2 (6 bases). The ends were cut back, 5 bases at V and 6 bases at J, with 13 bases in the middle. Germline loops: CDR1 SGHVS, CDR2 FNYEAQ. The CDR3 loop spans 14 amino acids. The CDR3 nucleotides are TGTGCCAGCAGCCTACGGCGGGGTTCCGGGGAGCTGTTTTTT. It translates to CASSLRRGSGELFF. The full variable domain, completed using reference TRBV7-6 and TRBJ2-2, is GAGVSQSPRYKVTKRGQDVALRCDPISGHVSLYWYRQALGQGPEFLTYFNYEAQQDKSGLPNDRFSAERPEGSISTLTIQRTEQRDSAMYRCASSLRRGSGELFFGEGSRLTVL.

This clonotype was recorded a few times. The chain recombines TRBV6-5 with TRBJ1-4; no reliable D call. The CDR3 is 14 residues long. V lost 6 bases and J lost 6, with 14 bases in between. Germline CDR1 and CDR2: MNHEY and SVGAGI. The CDR3 DNA reads as TGTGCCAGCAGGCCTACAGAAGGAGATGAAAAACTGTTTTTT. Its protein product is CASRPTEGDEKLFF.

This chain joins TRBV12-3 or TRBV12-4 and TRBJ1-1; D may be TRBD1 (6 bases). V was pared by 7 bases and J by 4 bases, with 13 bases between. The CDR3 contains 13 residues. CDR3 amino acids: CASTGPRGTEAFF. In DNA form, the CDR3 reads TGTGCCAGCACTGGACCCAGGGGCACTGAAGCTTTCTTT.

Many counts were recorded for this clonotype. The chain recombines TRBV20-1 with TRBJ2-5; tentatively, D is TRBD2 (6 bases). Trimming shortened V by 5 bases and J by 3 bases, and 16 bases separated the two germline ends. Germline V gene sequence: CDR1 DFQATT, CDR2 SNEGSKA (reference sequence). The CDR3 contains 14 residues. The chain's CDR3 is CSAARRSGEETQYF. The CDR3 region has the DNA TGCAGTGCTGCTCGAAGGTCGGGGGAAGAGACCCAGTACTTC.

This clonotype appeared many times. The chain carries TRBV18 and TRBJ1-2; D might be TRBD1 (6 bases). There are 14 residues in the CDR3. Trimming took off 3 bases at V and 4 bases at J, with 12 bases between the two ends. Germline CDR1 reads KGHSH; CDR2 reads LQKENI. Here the CDR3 reads CASSPATGTYGYTF. As DNA, the CDR3 is TGTGCCAGCTCACCGGCAACAGGGACCTATGGCTACACCTTC.

The rearrangement joins TRBV21-1 to TRBJ1-1; no check of the table's D call, TRBD1, against the DNA was made. TRBV21-1 is noted as a pseudogene. This CDR3 has 12 amino acids. The CDR3 region is CASSPSTGRAFF. CDR3 bases: TGTGCCAGCAGCCCTTCGACAGGGCGAGCTTTCTTT.

This chain joins TRBV6-5 and TRBJ2-5; D gene uncertain. The germline V gene has CDR1 MNHEY and CDR2 SVGAGI. Trimming left V 4 bases short and J 4 bases short, with 10 bases between. The CDR3 covers 13 residues. CDR3: CASSSPAAETQYF. The CDR3 DNA sequence: TGTGCCAGCAGTTCTCCGGCGGCAGAGACCCAGTACTTC.

This clonotype was seen more than once but under ten times. This sequence joins TRBV7-9 and TRBJ1-3; D is uncertain. The V gene's germline CDR1 is SEHNR and CDR2 FQNEAQ (reference sequence). This CDR3 is built from 16 residues. Between the trimmed V and J ends, which lost 6 bases and 0 bases, there was a span of 15 bases. CDR3 sequence (DNA): TGTGCCAGCAGGACTTCAGGAATTGGCTCTGGAAACACCATATATTTT. This encodes CASRTSGIGSGNTIYF.